The clone carrying this T cell receptor beta chain was seen repeatedly, ten times or more. Its antigen is still unknown. The data derive from a study of T cells in Graves' hyperthyroidism and ophthalmopathy. Study as a whole: Specimen type is peripheral blood, collected at initial diagnosis prior to any treatment. Points from the study as a whole: Among clonotypes expanded in thyroid above 0.001, most were also found in blood.

Amplification targeted TCR beta CDR3 regions from RNA transcripts. TCR CDR3 underwent first-round RT-PCR with the HTBI primer set. MiXCR was run by TCRdb on the multiplex PCR reads, yielding one entry per CDR3 protein. This table has hundreds of thousands of distinct CDR3 sequences, roughly 14% appearing once. Uncontrolled infection, other autoimmune disease, pregnancy or lactation barred patients from enrollment. The CDR3 loop spans 12 amino acids. Trimming at V came to 8 bases and at J to 5 bases, leaving 3 bases not matched to a gene. Germline values: CDR1 ENHRY, CDR2 SYGVKD. The chain joins TRBV10-3 to TRBJ1-1; 9 bases agree with TRBD1. This TCR was sampled from a woman aged 25 to 45 with Graves' hyperthyroidism that later progressed to Graves' ophthalmopathy. Sequencing was carried out using blood. CDR3 DNA: TGTGCCATCGGACAGGGGAGGACTGAAGCTTTCTTT. The encoded protein is CAIGQGRTEAFF.